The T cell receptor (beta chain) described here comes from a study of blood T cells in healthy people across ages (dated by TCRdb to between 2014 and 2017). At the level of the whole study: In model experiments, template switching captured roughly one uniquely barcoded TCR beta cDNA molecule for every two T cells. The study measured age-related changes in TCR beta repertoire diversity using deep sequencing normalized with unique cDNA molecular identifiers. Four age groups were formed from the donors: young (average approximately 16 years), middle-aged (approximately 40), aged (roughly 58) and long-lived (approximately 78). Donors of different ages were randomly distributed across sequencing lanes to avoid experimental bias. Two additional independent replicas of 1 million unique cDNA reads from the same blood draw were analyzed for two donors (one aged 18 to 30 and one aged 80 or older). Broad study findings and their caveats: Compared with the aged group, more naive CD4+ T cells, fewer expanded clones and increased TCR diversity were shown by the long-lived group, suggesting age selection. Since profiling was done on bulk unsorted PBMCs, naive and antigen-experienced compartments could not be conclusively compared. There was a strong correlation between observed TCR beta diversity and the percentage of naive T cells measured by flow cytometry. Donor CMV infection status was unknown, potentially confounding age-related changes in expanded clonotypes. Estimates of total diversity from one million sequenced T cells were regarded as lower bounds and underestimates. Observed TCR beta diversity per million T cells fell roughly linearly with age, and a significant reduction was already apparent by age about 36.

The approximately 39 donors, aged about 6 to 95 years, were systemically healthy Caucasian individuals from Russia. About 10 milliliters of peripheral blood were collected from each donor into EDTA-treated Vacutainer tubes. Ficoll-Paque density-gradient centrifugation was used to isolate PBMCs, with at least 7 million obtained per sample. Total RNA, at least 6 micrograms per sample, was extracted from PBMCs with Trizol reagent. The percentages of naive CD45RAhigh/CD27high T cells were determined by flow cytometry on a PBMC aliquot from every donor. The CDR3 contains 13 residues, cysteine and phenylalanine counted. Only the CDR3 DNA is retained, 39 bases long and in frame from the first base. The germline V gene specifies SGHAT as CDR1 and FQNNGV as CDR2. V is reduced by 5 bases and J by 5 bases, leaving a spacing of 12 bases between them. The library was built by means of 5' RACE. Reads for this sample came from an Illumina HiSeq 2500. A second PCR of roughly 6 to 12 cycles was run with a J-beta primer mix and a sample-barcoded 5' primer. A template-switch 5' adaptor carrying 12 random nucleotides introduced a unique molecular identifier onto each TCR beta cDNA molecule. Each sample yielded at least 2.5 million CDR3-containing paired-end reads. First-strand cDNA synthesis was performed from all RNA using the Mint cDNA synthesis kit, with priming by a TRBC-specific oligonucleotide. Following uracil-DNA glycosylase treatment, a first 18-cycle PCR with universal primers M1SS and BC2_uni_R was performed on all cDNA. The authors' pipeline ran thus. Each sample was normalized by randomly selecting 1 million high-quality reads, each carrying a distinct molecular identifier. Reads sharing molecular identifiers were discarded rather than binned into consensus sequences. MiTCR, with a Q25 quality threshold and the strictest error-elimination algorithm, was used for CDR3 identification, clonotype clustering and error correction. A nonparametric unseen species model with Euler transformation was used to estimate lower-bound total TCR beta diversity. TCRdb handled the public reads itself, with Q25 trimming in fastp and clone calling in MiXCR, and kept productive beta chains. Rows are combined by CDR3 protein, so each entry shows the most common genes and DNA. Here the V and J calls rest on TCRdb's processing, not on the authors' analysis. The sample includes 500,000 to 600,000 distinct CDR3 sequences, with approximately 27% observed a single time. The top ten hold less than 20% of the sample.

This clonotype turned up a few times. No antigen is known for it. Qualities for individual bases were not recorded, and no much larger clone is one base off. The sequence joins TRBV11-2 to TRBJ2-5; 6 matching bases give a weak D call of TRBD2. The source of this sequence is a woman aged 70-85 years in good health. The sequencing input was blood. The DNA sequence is TGTGCCAGCAGCCCGGGGACTGCCGAGACCCAGTACTTC. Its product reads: CASSPGTAETQYF.